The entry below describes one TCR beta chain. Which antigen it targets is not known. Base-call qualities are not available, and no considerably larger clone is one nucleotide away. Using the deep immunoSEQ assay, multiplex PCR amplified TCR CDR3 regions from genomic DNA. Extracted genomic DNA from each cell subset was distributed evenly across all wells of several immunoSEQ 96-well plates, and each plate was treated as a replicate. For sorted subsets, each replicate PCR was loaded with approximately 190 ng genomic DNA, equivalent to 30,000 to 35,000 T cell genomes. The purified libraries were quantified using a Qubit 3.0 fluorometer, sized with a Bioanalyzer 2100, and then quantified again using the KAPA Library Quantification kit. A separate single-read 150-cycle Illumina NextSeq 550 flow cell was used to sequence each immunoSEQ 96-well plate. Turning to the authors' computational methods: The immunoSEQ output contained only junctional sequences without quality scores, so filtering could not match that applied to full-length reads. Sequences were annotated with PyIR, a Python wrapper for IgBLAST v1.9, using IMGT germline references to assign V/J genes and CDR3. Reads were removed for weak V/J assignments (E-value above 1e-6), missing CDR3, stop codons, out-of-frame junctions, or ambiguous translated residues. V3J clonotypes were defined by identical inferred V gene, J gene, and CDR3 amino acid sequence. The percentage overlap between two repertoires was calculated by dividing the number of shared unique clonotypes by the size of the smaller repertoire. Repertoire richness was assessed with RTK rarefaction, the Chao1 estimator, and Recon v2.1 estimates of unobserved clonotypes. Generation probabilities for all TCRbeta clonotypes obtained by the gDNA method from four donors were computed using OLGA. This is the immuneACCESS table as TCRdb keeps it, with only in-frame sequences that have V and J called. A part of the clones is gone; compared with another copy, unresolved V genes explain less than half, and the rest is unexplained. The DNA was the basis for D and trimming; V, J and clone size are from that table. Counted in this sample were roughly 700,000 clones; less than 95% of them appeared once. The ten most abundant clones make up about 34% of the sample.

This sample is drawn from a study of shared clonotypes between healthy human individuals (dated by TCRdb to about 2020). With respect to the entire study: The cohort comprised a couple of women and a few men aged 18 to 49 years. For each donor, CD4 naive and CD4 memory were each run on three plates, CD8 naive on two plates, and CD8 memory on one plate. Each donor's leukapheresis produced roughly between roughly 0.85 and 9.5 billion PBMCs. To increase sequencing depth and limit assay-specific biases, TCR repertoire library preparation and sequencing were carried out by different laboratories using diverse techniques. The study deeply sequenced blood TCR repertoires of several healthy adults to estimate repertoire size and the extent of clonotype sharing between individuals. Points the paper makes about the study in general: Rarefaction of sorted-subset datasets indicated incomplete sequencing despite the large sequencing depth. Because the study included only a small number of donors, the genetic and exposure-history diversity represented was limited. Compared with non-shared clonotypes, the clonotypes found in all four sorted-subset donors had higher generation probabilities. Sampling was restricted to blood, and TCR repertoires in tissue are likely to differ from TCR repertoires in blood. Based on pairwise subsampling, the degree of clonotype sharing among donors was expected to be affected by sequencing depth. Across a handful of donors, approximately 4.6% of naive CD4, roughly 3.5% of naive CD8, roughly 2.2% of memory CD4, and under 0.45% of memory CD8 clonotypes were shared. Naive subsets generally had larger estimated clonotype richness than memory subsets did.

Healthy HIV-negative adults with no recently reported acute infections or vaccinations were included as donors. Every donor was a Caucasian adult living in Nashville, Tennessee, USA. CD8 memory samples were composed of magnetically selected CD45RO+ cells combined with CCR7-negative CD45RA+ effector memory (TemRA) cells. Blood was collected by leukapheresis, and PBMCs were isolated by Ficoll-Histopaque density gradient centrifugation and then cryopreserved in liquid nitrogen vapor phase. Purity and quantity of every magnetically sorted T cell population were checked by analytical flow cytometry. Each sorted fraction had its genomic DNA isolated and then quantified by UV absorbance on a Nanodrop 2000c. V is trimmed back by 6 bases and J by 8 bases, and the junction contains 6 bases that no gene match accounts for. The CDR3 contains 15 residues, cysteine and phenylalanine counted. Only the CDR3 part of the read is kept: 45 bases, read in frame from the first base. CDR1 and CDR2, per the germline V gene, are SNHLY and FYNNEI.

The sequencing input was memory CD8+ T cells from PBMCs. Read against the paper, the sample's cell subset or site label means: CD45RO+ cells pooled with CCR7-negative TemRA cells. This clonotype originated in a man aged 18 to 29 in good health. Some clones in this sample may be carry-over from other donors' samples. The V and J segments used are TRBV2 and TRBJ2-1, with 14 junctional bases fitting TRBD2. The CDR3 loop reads CASSPTSGRAYEQFF. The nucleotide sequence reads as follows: TGTGCCAGCAGCCCGACTAGCGGGAGGGCCTATGAGCAGTTCTTC.